A selection of T cell receptor beta chains follows, all from one sample in a study of blood T cell repertoires in COVID-19. Profiled with immunoSEQ multiplex PCR; TCRdb holds only in-frame clones, not every one. Among roughly 80,000 clones listed, more than 80% were seen once. Sample: peripheral blood. The receptors originated from a human donor in a cohort sampled during active COVID-19. Both conserved end residues are part of each CDR3. Fields, in order: D gene, V gene, J gene, clone size, CDR3 DNA, CDR3 protein. The D gene is left open where the match is weak. Clone size is not always given. Where it is, it says once, few, many or a class for expanded clones.

d_gene: .; v_gene: TRBV27; j_gene: TRBJ2-7; abundance: .; CDR3nt: TGTGCCAGCAGTTTAAGCGTCAGGGCCGTTGTTGAGCAGTACTTC; CDR3aa: CASSLSVRAVVEQYF
d_gene: .; v_gene: TRBV28; j_gene: TRBJ1-2; abundance: few; CDR3nt: TGTGCCAGCAGTTTAACCAGGGTTTTAAACTATGGCTACACCTTC; CDR3aa: CASSLTRVLNYGYTF
d_gene: TRBD1; v_gene: TRBV7-2; j_gene: TRBJ1-4; abundance: .; CDR3nt: TGTGCCAGCAGCTTACCAGACAGGGGTAATGAAAAACTGTTTTTT; CDR3aa: CASSLPDRGNEKLFF
d_gene: TRBD1; v_gene: TRBV15; j_gene: TRBJ1-1; abundance: .; CDR3nt: TGTGCCACCAGCCTTAGGACAGGGTTAATAGGTGAAGCTTTCTTT; CDR3aa: CATSLRTGLIGEAFF
d_gene: TRBD2; v_gene: TRBV19; j_gene: TRBJ2-1; abundance: .; CDR3nt: TGTGCCAGTAGTATAGTTGCGAGCGGGGGGCTCTACAATGAGCAGTTCTTC; CDR3aa: CASSIVASGGLYNEQFF
d_gene: .; v_gene: TRBV11-1; j_gene: TRBJ2-3; abundance: few; CDR3nt: TGTGCCAGCAGCTTAGGGGGGACTTTCATCACAGATACGCAGTATTTT; CDR3aa: CASSLGGTFITDTQYF
d_gene: TRBD1; v_gene: TRBV4-2; j_gene: TRBJ2-5; abundance: .; CDR3nt: TGTGCCAGCAGCCAAGGGGTGAGGGGGCTAGAGACCCAGTACTTC; CDR3aa: CASSQGVRGLETQYF
d_gene: .; v_gene: TRBV5-6; j_gene: TRBJ1-6; abundance: few; CDR3nt: TGTGCCAGCAGCTCCACAAATTCACCCCTCCACTTT; CDR3aa: CASSSTNSPLHF
d_gene: .; v_gene: TRBV6-6; j_gene: TRBJ2-7; abundance: once; CDR3nt: TGTGCCAGCAGTTACATGAGACTGAGGGAGCAGTACTTC; CDR3aa: CASSYMRLREQYF
d_gene: .; v_gene: TRBV19; j_gene: TRBJ1-5; abundance: .; CDR3nt: TGTGCCAGTAGTACCACAGACCGCTCCAATCAGCCCCAGCATTTT; CDR3aa: CASSTTDRSNQPQHF
d_gene: .; v_gene: TRBV6-5; j_gene: TRBJ2-1; abundance: once; CDR3nt: TGTGCCAGCAGAACGAGCTCCTACAATGAGCAGTTCTTC; CDR3aa: CASRTSSYNEQFF
d_gene: TRBD1; v_gene: TRBV9; j_gene: TRBJ1-1; abundance: .; CDR3nt: TGTGCCAGCAGCCCGGGACAGGGGGCGGAAGGACGGGCTTTCTTT; CDR3aa: CASSPGQGAEGRAFF
d_gene: .; v_gene: TRBV12-3/TRBV12-4; j_gene: TRBJ2-7; abundance: .; CDR3nt: TGTGCCAGCAATACAGGTTCCTACGAGCAGTACTTC; CDR3aa: CASNTGSYEQYF
d_gene: TRBD1; v_gene: TRBV2; j_gene: TRBJ2-3; abundance: .; CDR3nt: TGTGCCAGCAGAAGGGACAGGTTAAGCACAGATACGCAGTATTTT; CDR3aa: CASRRDRLSTDTQYF
d_gene: .; v_gene: TRBV5-4; j_gene: TRBJ2-3; abundance: .; CDR3nt: TGTGCCAGCAGCTTACAGGCACAGGTGGGCACAGATACGCAGTATTTT; CDR3aa: CASSLQAQVGTDTQYF
d_gene: TRBD2; v_gene: TRBV28; j_gene: TRBJ2-1; abundance: once; CDR3nt: TGTGCCAGCAGTCCGACTAGCGGGGGGCCAAATGAGCAGTTCTTC; CDR3aa: CASSPTSGGPNEQFF
d_gene: TRBD1; v_gene: TRBV6-5; j_gene: TRBJ2-3; abundance: .; CDR3nt: TGTGCCAGCAGGGACAGGGGGGGGCCCGATACGCAGTATTTT; CDR3aa: CASRDRGGPDTQYF
d_gene: TRBD1; v_gene: TRBV5-1; j_gene: TRBJ2-7; abundance: .; CDR3nt: TGCGCCAGCACCCACCCAGGGGGCTACGAGCAGTACTTC; CDR3aa: CASTHPGGYEQYF
d_gene: .; v_gene: TRBV14; j_gene: TRBJ1-6; abundance: .; CDR3nt: TGTGCCAGCAGCCATGGGACCCGGACTACCTATAATTCACCCCTCCACTTT; CDR3aa: CASSHGTRTTYNSPLHF
d_gene: .; v_gene: TRBV5-1; j_gene: TRBJ1-1; abundance: .; CDR3nt: TGCGCCAGCACCTTGAACACTGAAGCTTTCTTT; CDR3aa: CASTLNTEAFF
d_gene: TRBD1; v_gene: TRBV25-1; j_gene: TRBJ1-1; abundance: .; CDR3nt: TGTGCCAGCAGTACAGGGGGCACTGAAGCTTTCTTT; CDR3aa: CASSTGGTEAFF
d_gene: TRBD2; v_gene: TRBV5-1; j_gene: TRBJ2-5; abundance: .; CDR3nt: TGCGCCAGCAGCTCGGGGACTAGCGGGGCCGGAGAGACCCAGTACTTC; CDR3aa: CASSSGTSGAGETQYF
d_gene: .; v_gene: TRBV6-5; j_gene: TRBJ1-5; abundance: few; CDR3nt: TGTGCCAGCAGACAGGGCAATCAGCCCCAGCATTTT; CDR3aa: CASRQGNQPQHF
d_gene: .; v_gene: TRBV28; j_gene: TRBJ1-2; abundance: few; CDR3nt: TGTGCCAGCAAAACAGGGAATCTTGCCTATGGCTACACCTTC; CDR3aa: CASKTGNLAYGYTF
d_gene: .; v_gene: TRBV6-5; j_gene: TRBJ1-1; abundance: once; CDR3nt: TGTGCCAGCAGTAGTCCGGGAACTGAAGCTTTCTTT; CDR3aa: CASSSPGTEAFF
d_gene: .; v_gene: TRBV4-1; j_gene: TRBJ1-5; abundance: .; CDR3nt: TGCGCCAGCAGCCCCTTACAGGGAACCGACTACCTACTTAGCAATCAGCCCCAGCATTTT; CDR3aa: CASSPLQGTDYLLSNQPQHF
d_gene: TRBD2; v_gene: TRBV27; j_gene: TRBJ2-2; abundance: .; CDR3nt: TGTGCCAGCAGTTTTCTTCCGACTAGCTGGGTCGGGGAGCTGTTTTTT; CDR3aa: CASSFLPTSWVGELFF
d_gene: .; v_gene: TRBV3-1/TRBV3-2; j_gene: TRBJ1-1; abundance: once; CDR3nt: TGTGCCAGCAGTCCGACCGGAGGTACTTCTGAAGCTTTCTTT; CDR3aa: CASSPTGGTSEAFF
d_gene: TRBD2; v_gene: TRBV9; j_gene: TRBJ2-1; abundance: .; CDR3nt: TGTGCCAGCAGCGTAGAGATTGGCGGGGGGGCCAATGAGCAGTTCTTC; CDR3aa: CASSVEIGGGANEQFF
d_gene: .; v_gene: TRBV2; j_gene: TRBJ1-6; abundance: few; CDR3nt: TGTGCCAGCAGTGAAGGCAGGGTTTCACCCCTCCACTTT; CDR3aa: CASSEGRVSPLHF
d_gene: TRBD2; v_gene: TRBV2; j_gene: TRBJ2-3; abundance: once; CDR3nt: TGTGCCAGCGGCGCCGATAGCGGGGCCACAGATACGCAGTATTTT; CDR3aa: CASGADSGATDTQYF
d_gene: .; v_gene: TRBV5-5; j_gene: TRBJ1-4; abundance: once; CDR3nt: TGTGCCAGCAGCTATGGACAGTGGACTAATGAAAAACTGTTTTTT; CDR3aa: CASSYGQWTNEKLFF
d_gene: TRBD2; v_gene: TRBV15; j_gene: TRBJ2-1; abundance: .; CDR3nt: TGTGCCACCAGCAGCCTGGGGGGGTCCTACAATGAGCAGTTCTTC; CDR3aa: CATSSLGGSYNEQFF
d_gene: .; v_gene: TRBV7-8; j_gene: TRBJ1-2; abundance: few; CDR3nt: TGTGCCAGCAGCTATGGAGACTATGGCTACACCTTC; CDR3aa: CASSYGDYGYTF
d_gene: .; v_gene: TRBV10-3; j_gene: TRBJ2-7; abundance: .; CDR3nt: TGTGCCATCAGTGAGTCCCAGGGTGGCGTCTACGAGCAGTACTTC; CDR3aa: CAISESQGGVYEQYF
d_gene: .; v_gene: TRBV11-2; j_gene: TRBJ1-5; abundance: .; CDR3nt: TGTGCCAGCAGCCTCAGGGTTTATCAGCCCCAGCATTTT; CDR3aa: CASSLRVYQPQHF
d_gene: TRBD2; v_gene: TRBV7-2; j_gene: TRBJ2-2; abundance: once; CDR3nt: TGTGCCAGCCGAGCGGGGGGTCCCGGGGAGCTGTTTTTT; CDR3aa: CASRAGGPGELFF
d_gene: .; v_gene: TRBV14; j_gene: TRBJ2-7; abundance: .; CDR3nt: TGTGCCAGCAGCCAAGCTGGGTCAGGGGCCTACGAGCAGTACTTC; CDR3aa: CASSQAGSGAYEQYF
d_gene: .; v_gene: TRBV2; j_gene: TRBJ2-1; abundance: .; CDR3nt: TGTGCCAGCATGGGCGGGGCAGGACGGTTCTTC; CDR3aa: CASMGGAGRFF
d_gene: .; v_gene: TRBV3-1/TRBV3-2; j_gene: TRBJ1-2; abundance: many; CDR3nt: TGTGCCAGCAGGGATTACAGGGATGGCTACACCTTC; CDR3aa: CASRDYRDGYTF
d_gene: .; v_gene: TRBV12-2; j_gene: TRBJ2-7; abundance: few; CDR3nt: TGTGCAAGTCGCTTAGGGCCTTTGGGGTCAGGAGGGACAGGGGCCCGCCTGTCCCCCTACGAGCAGTACTTC; CDR3aa: CASRLGPLGSGGTGARLSPYEQYF
d_gene: .; v_gene: TRBV12-3/TRBV12-4; j_gene: TRBJ1-5; abundance: .; CDR3nt: TGTGCCAGCGGCCGACAGAGCAATCAGCCCCAGCATTTT; CDR3aa: CASGRQSNQPQHF
d_gene: .; v_gene: TRBV6-5; j_gene: TRBJ2-7; abundance: .; CDR3nt: TGTGCCAGCATCTGGGGCGCCGAGCAGTACTTC; CDR3aa: CASIWGAEQYF
d_gene: .; v_gene: TRBV27; j_gene: TRBJ2-2; abundance: .; CDR3nt: TGTGCCAGCAGTTTATCTAGCACCGGGGAGCTGTTTTTT; CDR3aa: CASSLSSTGELFF
d_gene: TRBD1; v_gene: TRBV27; j_gene: TRBJ2-3; abundance: once; CDR3nt: TGTGCCAGCAGAACAGGGGGCACAGATACGCAGTATTTT; CDR3aa: CASRTGGTDTQYF
d_gene: TRBD1; v_gene: TRBV9; j_gene: TRBJ1-1; abundance: .; CDR3nt: TGTGCCAGCAGCGCAGGGGGTAGAGCTTTCTTT; CDR3aa: CASSAGGRAFF
d_gene: TRBD1; v_gene: TRBV6-5; j_gene: TRBJ1-5; abundance: .; CDR3nt: TGTGCCAGCAGTACCGGGACAGGGATCAATCAGCCCCAGCATTTT; CDR3aa: CASSTGTGINQPQHF
d_gene: .; v_gene: TRBV11-2; j_gene: TRBJ1-2; abundance: few; CDR3nt: TGTGCCAGCACCCATAGAGGCGTACATGGCTACACCTTC; CDR3aa: CASTHRGVHGYTF
d_gene: .; v_gene: TRBV6-1; j_gene: TRBJ1-1; abundance: .; CDR3nt: TGTGCCAGCAGTGAACCGGGACAGAACACTGAAGCTTTCTTT; CDR3aa: CASSEPGQNTEAFF
d_gene: .; v_gene: TRBV11-2; j_gene: TRBJ1-2; abundance: .; CDR3nt: TGTGCCAGCAGCTTCCGGGACATTTCGGGTGGCTACACCTTC; CDR3aa: CASSFRDISGGYTF
d_gene: .; v_gene: TRBV5-6; j_gene: TRBJ1-6; abundance: once; CDR3nt: TGTGCCAGCAGCATCCGGGCCTCAGGGTCACCCCTCCACTTT; CDR3aa: CASSIRASGSPLHF
d_gene: TRBD1; v_gene: TRBV6-4; j_gene: TRBJ1-3; abundance: .; CDR3nt: TGTGCCAGCAGTGCCAAACGACAGGGGCGCGATCAACGATCTGGAAACACCATATATTTT; CDR3aa: CASSAKRQGRDQRSGNTIYF
d_gene: TRBD2; v_gene: TRBV7-8; j_gene: TRBJ2-1; abundance: once; CDR3nt: TGTGCCAGCAGCTTGTCGACTAGCTCCGAGCAGTTCTTC; CDR3aa: CASSLSTSSEQFF
d_gene: TRBD1; v_gene: TRBV5-4; j_gene: TRBJ1-2; abundance: .; CDR3nt: TGTGCCAGCAGCTTGGGACAGGGGGCGCGGGGCTACACCTTC; CDR3aa: CASSLGQGARGYTF